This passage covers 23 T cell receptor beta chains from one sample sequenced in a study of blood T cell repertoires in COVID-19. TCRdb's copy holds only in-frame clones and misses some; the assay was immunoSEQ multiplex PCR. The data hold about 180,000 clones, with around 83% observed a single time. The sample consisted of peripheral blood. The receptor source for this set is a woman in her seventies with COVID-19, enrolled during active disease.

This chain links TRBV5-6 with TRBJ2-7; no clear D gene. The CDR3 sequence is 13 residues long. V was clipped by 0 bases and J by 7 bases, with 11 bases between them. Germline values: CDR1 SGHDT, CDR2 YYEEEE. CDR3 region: CASSLGWRQEQYF. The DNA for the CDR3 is TGTGCCAGCAGCTTGGGGTGGCGGCAGGAGCAGTACTTC.

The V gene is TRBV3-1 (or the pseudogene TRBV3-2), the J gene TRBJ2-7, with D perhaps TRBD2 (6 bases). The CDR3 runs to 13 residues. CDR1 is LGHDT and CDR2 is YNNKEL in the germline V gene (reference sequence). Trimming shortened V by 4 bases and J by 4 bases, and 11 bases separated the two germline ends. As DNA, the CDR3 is TGTGCCAGCAGCCTCCGGGACTCTTACGAGCAGTACTTC. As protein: CASSLRDSYEQYF.

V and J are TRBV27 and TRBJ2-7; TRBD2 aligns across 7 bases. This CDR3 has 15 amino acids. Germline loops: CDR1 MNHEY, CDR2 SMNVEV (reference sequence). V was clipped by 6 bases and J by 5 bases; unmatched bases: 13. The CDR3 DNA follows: TGTGCCAGCAGCCCCGTTGCAGGGACTATCAACGAGCAGTACTTC. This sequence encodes CASSPVAGTINEQYF.

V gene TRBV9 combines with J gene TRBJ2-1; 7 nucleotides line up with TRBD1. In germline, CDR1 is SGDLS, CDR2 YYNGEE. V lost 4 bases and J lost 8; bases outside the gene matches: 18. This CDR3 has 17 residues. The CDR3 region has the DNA TGTGCCAGCAGCCCCCGGGGAAGTGGACAGGTTTATTATGAGCAGTTCTTC. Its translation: CASSPRGSGQVYYEQFF.

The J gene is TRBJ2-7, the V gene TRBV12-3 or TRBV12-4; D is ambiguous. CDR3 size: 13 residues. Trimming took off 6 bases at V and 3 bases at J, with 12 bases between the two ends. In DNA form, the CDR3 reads TGTGCCAGCAGCCGAAGGAGAATCTACGAGCAGTACTTC. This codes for CASSRRRIYEQYF.

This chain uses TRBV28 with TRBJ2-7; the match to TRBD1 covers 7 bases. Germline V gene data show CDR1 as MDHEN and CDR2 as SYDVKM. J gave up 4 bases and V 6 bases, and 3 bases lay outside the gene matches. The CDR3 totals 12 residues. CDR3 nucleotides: TGTGCCAGCAGAGGGGGACAGTACGAGCAGTACTTC. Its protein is CASRGGQYEQYF.

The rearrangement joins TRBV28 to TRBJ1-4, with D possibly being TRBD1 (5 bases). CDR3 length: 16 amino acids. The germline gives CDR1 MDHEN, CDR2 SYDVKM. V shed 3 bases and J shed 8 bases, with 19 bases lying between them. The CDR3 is CASSFPGTLSREKLFF. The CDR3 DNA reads TGTGCCAGCAGTTTCCCCGGGACTCTTTCTAGGGAAAAACTGTTTTTT.

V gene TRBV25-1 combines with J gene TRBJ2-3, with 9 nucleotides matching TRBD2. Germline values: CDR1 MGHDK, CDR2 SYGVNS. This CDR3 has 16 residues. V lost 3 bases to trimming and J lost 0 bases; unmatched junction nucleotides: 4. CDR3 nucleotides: TGTGCCAGCAGTGATTTCAGCGGGAGGAGCACAGATACGCAGTATTTT. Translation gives CASSDFSGRSTDTQYF.

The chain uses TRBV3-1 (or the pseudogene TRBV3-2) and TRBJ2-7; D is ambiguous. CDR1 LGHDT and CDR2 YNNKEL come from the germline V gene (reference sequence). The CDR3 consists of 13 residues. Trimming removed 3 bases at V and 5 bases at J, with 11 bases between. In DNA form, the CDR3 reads TGTGCCAGCAGCCAGATGGGCGACGACGAGCAGTACTTC. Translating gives CASSQMGDDEQYF.

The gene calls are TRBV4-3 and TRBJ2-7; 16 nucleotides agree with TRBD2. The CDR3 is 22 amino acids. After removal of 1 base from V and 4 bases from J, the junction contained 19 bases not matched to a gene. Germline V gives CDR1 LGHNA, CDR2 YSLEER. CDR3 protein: CASSQGYHTGTSGRGGIYEQYF. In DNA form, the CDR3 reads TGCGCCAGCAGCCAAGGCTACCATACCGGGACTAGCGGGAGGGGAGGAATTTACGAGCAGTACTTC.

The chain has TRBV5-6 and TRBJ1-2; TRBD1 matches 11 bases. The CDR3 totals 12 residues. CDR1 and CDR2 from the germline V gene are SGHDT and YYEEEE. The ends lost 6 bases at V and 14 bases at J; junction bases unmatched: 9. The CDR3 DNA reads TGTGCCAGCAAGTACTCAGGGACAGGGGGGACCTTC. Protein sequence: CASKYSGTGGTF.

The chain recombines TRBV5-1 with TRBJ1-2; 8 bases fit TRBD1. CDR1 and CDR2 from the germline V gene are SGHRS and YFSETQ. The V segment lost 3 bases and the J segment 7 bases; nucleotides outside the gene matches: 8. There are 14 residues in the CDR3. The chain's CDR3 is CASSSQGESGGYTF. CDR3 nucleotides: TGCGCCAGCAGCTCACAGGGGGAATCAGGTGGCTACACCTTC. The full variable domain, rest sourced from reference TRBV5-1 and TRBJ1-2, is KAGVTQTPRYLIKTRGQQVTLSCSPISGHRSVSWYQQTPGQGLQFLFEYFSETQRNKGNFPGRFSGRQFSNSRSEMNVSTLELGDSALYLCASSSQGESGGYTFGSGTRLTVV.

The CDR3 is CASSQEAAGNYGYTF. DNA of the CDR3: TGTGCCAGCAGCCAAGAAGCGGCAGGAAACTATGGCTACACCTTC. This chain links TRBV4-2 with TRBJ1-2; D uncertain. Between the trimmed V and J ends, which lost 0 bases and 2 bases, there was a span of 10 bases. Germline V gene data show CDR1 as LGHNA and CDR2 as YNFKEQ. This CDR3 spans 15 amino acids.

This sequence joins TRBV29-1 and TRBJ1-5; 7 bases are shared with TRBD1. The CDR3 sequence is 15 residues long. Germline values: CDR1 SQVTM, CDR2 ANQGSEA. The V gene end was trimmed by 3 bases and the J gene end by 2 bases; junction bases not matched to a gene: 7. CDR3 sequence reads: CSVEVGGAGNQPQHF. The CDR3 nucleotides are TGCAGCGTTGAGGTAGGGGGCGCGGGCAATCAGCCCCAGCATTTT.

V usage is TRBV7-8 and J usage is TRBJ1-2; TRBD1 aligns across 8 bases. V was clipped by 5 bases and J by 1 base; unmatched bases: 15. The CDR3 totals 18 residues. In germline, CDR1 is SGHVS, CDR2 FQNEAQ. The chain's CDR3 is CASSLEGTGGNHNYGYTF. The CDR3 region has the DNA TGTGCCAGCAGCCTAGAGGGGACAGGTGGGAACCATAACTATGGCTACACCTTC.

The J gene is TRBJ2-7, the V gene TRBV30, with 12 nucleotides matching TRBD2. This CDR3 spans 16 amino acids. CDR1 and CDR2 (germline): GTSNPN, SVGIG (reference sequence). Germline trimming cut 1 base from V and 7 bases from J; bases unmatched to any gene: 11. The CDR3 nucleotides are TGTGCCTGGAGTGCAAAGACTAGCGGGAGCCGTAGAGAGCAGTACTTC. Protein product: CAWSAKTSGSRREQYF.

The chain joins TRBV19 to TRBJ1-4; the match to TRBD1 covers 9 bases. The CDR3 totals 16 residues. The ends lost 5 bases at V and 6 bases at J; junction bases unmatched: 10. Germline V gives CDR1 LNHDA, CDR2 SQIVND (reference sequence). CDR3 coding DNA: TGTGCCAGTAGTCTACCGGGACAGGGCTTATATGAAAAACTGTTTTTT. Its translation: CASSLPGQGLYEKLFF. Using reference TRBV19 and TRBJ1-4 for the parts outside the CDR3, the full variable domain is DGGITQSPKYLFRKEGQNVTLSCEQNLNHDAMYWYRQDPGQGLRLIYYSQIVNDFQKGDIAEGYSVSREKKESFPLTVTSAQKNPTAFYLCASSLPGQGLYEKLFFGSGTQLSVL.

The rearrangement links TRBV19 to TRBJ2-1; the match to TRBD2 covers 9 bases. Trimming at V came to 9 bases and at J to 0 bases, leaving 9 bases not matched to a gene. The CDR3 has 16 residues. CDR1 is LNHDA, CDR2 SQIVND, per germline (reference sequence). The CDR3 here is CASLPAGGSSYNEQFF. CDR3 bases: TGTGCCAGCCTGCCCGCGGGAGGGAGCTCCTACAATGAGCAGTTCTTC.

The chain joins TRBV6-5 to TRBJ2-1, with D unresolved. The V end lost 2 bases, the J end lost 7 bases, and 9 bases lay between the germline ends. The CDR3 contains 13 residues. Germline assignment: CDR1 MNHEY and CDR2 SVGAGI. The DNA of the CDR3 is TGTGCCAGCAGTTACGAGGTTGGGAATGAGCAGTTCTTC. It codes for CASSYEVGNEQFF.

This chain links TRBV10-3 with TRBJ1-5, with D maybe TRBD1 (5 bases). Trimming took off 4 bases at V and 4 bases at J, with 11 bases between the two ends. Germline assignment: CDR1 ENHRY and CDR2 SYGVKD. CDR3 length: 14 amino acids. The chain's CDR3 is CAISGGGPNQPQHF. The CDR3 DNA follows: TGTGCCATCAGTGGGGGGGGACCTAATCAGCCCCAGCATTTT.

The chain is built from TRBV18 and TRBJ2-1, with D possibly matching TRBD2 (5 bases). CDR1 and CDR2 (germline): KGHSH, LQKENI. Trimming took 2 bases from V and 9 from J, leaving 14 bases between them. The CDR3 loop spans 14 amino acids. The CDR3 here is CASSPIRLEGEQFF. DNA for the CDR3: TGTGCCAGCTCACCAATTCGGCTAGAGGGTGAGCAGTTCTTC.

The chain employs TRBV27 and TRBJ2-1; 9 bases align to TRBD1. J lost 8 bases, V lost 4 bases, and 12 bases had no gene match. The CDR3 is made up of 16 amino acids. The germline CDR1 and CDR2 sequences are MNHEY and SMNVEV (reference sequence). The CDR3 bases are TGTGCCAGCAGTTCTATTGGGACAGGGTATGTGGATGAGCAGTTCTTC. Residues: CASSSIGTGYVDEQFF.

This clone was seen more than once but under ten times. This CDR3 is CASSPGLAGDTGVYEQYF. CDR3 nucleotides: TGCGCCAGCAGCCCAGGACTAGCGGGAGATACGGGAGTCTACGAGCAGTACTTC. The chain couples TRBV5-1 to TRBJ2-7, with TRBD2 matching over 13 bases. The CDR3 is 18 residues long. Germline loops: CDR1 SGHRS, CDR2 YFSETQ. V trimming: 4 bases; J trimming: 3 bases; junction bases outside the gene matches: 13. The whole variable domain, filled in from reference TRBV5-1 and TRBJ2-7, reads KAGVTQTPRYLIKTRGQQVTLSCSPISGHRSVSWYQQTPGQGLQFLFEYFSETQRNKGNFPGRFSGRQFSNSRSEMNVSTLELGDSALYLCASSPGLAGDTGVYEQYFGPGTRLTVT.